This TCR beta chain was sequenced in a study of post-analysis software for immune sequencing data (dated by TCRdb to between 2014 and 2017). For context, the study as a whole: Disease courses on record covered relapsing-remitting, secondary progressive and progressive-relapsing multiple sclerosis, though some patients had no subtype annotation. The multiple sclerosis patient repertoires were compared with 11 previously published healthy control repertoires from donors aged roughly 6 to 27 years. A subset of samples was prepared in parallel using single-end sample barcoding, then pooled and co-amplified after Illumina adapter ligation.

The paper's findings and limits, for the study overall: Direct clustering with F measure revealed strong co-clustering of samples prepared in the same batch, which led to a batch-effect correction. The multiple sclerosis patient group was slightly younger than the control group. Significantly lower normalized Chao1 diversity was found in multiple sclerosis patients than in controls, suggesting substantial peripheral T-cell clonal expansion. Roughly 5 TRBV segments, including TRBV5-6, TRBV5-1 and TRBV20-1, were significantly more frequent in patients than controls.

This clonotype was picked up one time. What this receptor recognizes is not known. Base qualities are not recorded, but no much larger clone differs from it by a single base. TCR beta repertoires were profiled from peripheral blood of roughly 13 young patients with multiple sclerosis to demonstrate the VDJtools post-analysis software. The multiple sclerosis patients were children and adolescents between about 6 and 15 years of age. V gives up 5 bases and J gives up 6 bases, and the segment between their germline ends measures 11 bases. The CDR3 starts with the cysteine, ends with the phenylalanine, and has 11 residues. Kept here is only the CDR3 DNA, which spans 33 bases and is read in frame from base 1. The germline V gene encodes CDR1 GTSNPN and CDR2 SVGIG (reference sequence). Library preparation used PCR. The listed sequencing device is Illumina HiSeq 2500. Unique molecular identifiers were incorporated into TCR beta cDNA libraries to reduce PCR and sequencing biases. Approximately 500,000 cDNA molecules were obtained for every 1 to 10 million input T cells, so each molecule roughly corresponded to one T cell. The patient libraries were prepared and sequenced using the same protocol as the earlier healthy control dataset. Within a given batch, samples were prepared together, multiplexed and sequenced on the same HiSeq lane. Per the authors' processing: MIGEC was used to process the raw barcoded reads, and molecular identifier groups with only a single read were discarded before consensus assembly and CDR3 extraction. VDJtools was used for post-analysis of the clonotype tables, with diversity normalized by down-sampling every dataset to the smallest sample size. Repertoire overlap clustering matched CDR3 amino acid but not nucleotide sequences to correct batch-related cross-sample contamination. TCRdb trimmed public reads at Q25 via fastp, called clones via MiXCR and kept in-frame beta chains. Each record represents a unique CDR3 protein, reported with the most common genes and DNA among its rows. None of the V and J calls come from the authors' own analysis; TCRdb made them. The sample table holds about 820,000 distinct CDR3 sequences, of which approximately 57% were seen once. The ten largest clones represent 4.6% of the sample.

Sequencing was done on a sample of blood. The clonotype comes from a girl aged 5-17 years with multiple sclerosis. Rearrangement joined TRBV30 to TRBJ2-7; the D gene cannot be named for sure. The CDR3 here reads CAWGPRFEQYF. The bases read TGTGCCTGGGGTCCACGTTTCGAGCAGTACTTC.